Listed here are 5 T cell receptor beta chains from one sample, sequenced in a study of CD8 T cell repertoires and HIV-1 epitope variants. Sequencing was performed with immunoSEQ multiplex PCR; in TCRdb, only in-frame clones are kept and a portion is missing. The data contain around 5,100 clones, approximately 61% of them singletons. These receptors' targets are unknown. Source material: cultured CD8+ T cells derived from PBMCs. The receptors here all came from a male donor with HIV.

V and J are TRBV2 and TRBJ2-7; 8 bases map to TRBD1. Per germline, CDR1 SNHLY and CDR2 FYNNEI. CDR3 size: 14 residues. The trim removed 8 bases at V and 5 bases at J, leaving 11 bases unmatched. For the CDR3, the DNA is TGTGCCAGCGCGGACAGGGTGCCGTTTCACGAGCAGTACTTC. Residues: CASADRVPFHEQYF.

The chain employs TRBV4-1 and TRBJ2-7; D is undetermined. The CDR3 contains 10 residues. Germline loops: CDR1 MGHRA, CDR2 YSYEKL. Trimming removed 5 bases at V and 7 bases at J, with 6 bases between. CDR3: CASSGTEQYF. The CDR3 DNA reads TGCGCCAGCAGCGGAACAGAGCAGTACTTC.

The chain combines TRBV5-6 with TRBJ2-4; D perhaps matches TRBD1 (6 bases). Germline V gene lookup returns CDR1 SGHDT and CDR2 YYEEEE. The CDR3 runs to 14 residues. V lost 5 bases, J lost 4 bases, and 13 bases lay in between. The DNA of the CDR3 is TGTGCCAGCAGGCCACAGGGCCGGAAAAACATTCAGTACTTC. Encoded protein: CASRPQGRKNIQYF. The full variable domain, rest sourced from reference TRBV5-6 and TRBJ2-4, is DAGVTQSPTHLIKTRGQQVTLRCSPKSGHDTVSWYQQALGQGPQFIFQYYEEEERQRGNFPDRFSGHQFPNYSSELNVNALLLGDSALYLCASRPQGRKNIQYFGAGTRLSVL.

V usage is TRBV7-2 and J usage is TRBJ2-2, with TRBD2 matching over 10 bases. Germline V gene sequence: CDR1 SGHTA, CDR2 FQGNSA. There are 15 residues in the CDR3. After removal of 5 bases from V and 7 bases from J, the junction contained 7 bases not matched to a gene. The CDR3 sequence: CASSLSGGAGGELFF. For the CDR3, the DNA is TGTGCCAGCAGCCTCAGCGGGGGGGCCGGCGGGGAGCTGTTTTTT.

This clone came up a few times. The chain couples TRBV19 to TRBJ1-2, with D unresolved. V lost 1 base, J lost 6 bases, and 9 bases lay in between. This CDR3 contains 13 residues. Germline V CDR1 and CDR2: LNHDA, SQIVND (reference sequence). As DNA, the CDR3 is TGTGCCAGTAGTATAGTAAGCGGGGATGGCTACACCTTC. It translates to CASSIVSGDGYTF.